This T cell receptor beta chain was profiled in a study of blood T cells in healthy people across ages. This clonotype has only a few counts. This CDR3 region has 13 residues. The germline V and J ends were trimmed by 3 bases and 3 bases, with 10 bases remaining between them. Germline-derived CDR1 and CDR2 are SGHRS and YFSETQ. A second PCR of roughly 6 to 12 cycles used a sample-barcoded 5' primer and a J-beta primer mix. Through a template-switch adaptor with 12 random nucleotides, each cDNA molecule received a tag. One entry per CDR3 protein results from TCRdb running MiXCR on the 5' RACE reads. Seen here are 700,000 to 900,000 distinct CDR3 sequences, around a quarter observed once, and the top ten hold 3%. The sample was also linked to a second study, of T cells of mothers and their children.

This TCR was recovered from a boy aged 10-17 years in good health. Sequencing was done on a sample of blood. V and J are TRBV5-1 and TRBJ2-7; D might be TRBD1 (6 bases). CDR3 sequence (DNA): TGCGCCAGCAGCTCGAGGGGGTACTACGAGCAGTACTTC. Its translation: CASSSRGYYEQYF.